This section outlines one T cell receptor (beta chain) sequence together with its context. Germline CDR1 and CDR2: MNHEY and SMNVEV (reference sequence). V was shortened by 6 bases and J by 4 bases, with 18 bases between the two germline ends. The CDR3 covers 15 residues. The sample belongs to a study of spatial heterogeneity in lung cancer. The time point is: blood at routine non-recurrence follow-up after resection. The study sequenced unsorted whole RNA from tumor, nontumor lung or frozen PBMC. Each CDR3 protein gets one entry after TCRdb re-called the 5' RACE reads with MiXCR. Among around 110,000 distinct CDR3 sequences listed, over 9% were seen once.

Source: PBMCs, taken at follow-up. The sequence was collected from a male donor with early-stage non-small cell lung cancer. The chain has TRBV27 and TRBJ1-1; possible D gene TRBD1, 5 bases. The DNA for the CDR3 is TGTGCCAGCAGGGGCGAGGTGCAGGGAAGCACTGAAGCTTTCTTT. Its translation: CASRGEVQGSTEAFF.